The clone carrying this TCR beta chain was seen a single time. As yet, its antigen is unknown. The entry originates in a study of blood T cells in healthy people across ages. The authors ran a second PCR of about 7 to 11 cycles using a sample-barcoded 5' primer and a J-beta primer mix. Each cDNA was tagged by a template-switch adaptor containing 12 random nucleotides. TCRdb re-called the 5' RACE reads with MiXCR, one entry per CDR3 protein. This sample carries 1.2 million to 1.5 million distinct CDR3 sequences, approximately 59% of them seen once, and the ten largest clones take 6.7%. Study conclusions and caveats: Diversity of TCR beta correlated strongly with naive T cell percentage. In older individuals, TCR beta diversity per million T cells was lower, falling roughly linearly with age.

Each donor gave roughly 9.1 milliliters of peripheral blood. The receptor comes from a man between 18 and 29 years old in good health. The source material was blood.

The CDR3 loop is CASSSYMEQGSSYEQYF. DNA of the CDR3: TGTGCCAGCAGCTCGTACATGGAACAGGGTTCGTCCTACGAGCAGTACTTC. The rearrangement links TRBV7-6 to TRBJ2-1, with D perhaps TRBD1 (6 bases). TRBJ2-7 matches the DNA end more closely, so the J call is doubtful. Looked up from germline, CDR1 is SGHVS and CDR2 is FNYEAQ. CDR3 length equals 17 residues.